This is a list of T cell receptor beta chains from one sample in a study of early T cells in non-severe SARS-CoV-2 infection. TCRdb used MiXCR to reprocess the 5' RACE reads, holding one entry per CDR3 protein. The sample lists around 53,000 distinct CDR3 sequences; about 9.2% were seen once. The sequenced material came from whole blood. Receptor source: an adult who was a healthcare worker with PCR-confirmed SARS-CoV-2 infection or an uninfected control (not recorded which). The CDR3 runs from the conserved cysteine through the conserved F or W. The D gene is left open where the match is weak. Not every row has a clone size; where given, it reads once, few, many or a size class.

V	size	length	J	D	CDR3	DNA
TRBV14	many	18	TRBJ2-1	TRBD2	CASSQEGLAGGRVNEQFF	TGTGCCAGCAGCCAAGAGGGACTAGCGGGAGGTAGGGTGAATGAGCAGTTCTTC
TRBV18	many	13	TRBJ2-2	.	CASSPGGAGELFF	TGTGCCAGCTCACCGGGAGGAGCCGGGGAGCTGTTTTTT
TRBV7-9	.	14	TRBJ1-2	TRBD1	CASIQQGAVYGYTF	TGTGCCAGCATCCAACAGGGGGCTGTATATGGCTACACCTTC
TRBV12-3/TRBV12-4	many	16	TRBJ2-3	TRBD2	CASTPLTSGSTDTQYF	TGTGCCAGCACCCCCTTGACTAGCGGGAGCACAGATACGCAGTATTTT
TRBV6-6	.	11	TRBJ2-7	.	CASADSPEQYF	TGTGCCAGCGCTGACAGCCCAGAGCAGTACTTC
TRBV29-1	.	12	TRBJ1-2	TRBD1	CSVVQGMGGYTF	TGCAGCGTTGTACAGGGGATGGGTGGCTACACCTTC
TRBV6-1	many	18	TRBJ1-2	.	CASSEGAVQGAVAYGYTF	TGTGCCAGCAGTGAAGGGGCCGTACAGGGTGCGGTCGCCTATGGCTACACCTTC
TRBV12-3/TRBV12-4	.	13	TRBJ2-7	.	CASSFRAAYEQYF	TGTGCCAGCAGTTTCAGGGCGGCCTACGAGCAGTACTTC
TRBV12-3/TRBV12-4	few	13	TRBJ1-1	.	CASSRHKNTEAFF	TGTGCCAGCAGTCGACATAAGAACACTGAAGCTTTCTTT
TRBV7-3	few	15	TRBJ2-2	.	CASSPIRSGTGELFF	TGTGCCAGCAGCCCGATTCGGTCGGGCACCGGGGAGCTGTTTTTT
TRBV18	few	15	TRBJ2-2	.	CASSRREGATGELFF	TGTGCCAGCTCACGACGGGAAGGTGCCACCGGGGAGCTGTTTTTT
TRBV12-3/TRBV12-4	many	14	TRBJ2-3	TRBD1	CASSSTGATDTQYF	TGTGCCAGCAGTTCGACAGGGGCCACAGATACGCAGTATTTT
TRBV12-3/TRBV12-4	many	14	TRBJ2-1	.	CASSFYRSYNEQFF	TGTGCCAGCAGTTTTTACAGGTCTTACAATGAGCAGTTCTTC
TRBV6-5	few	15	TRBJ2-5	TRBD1	CASSFDRALVETQYF	TGTGCCAGCAGTTTCGACAGGGCCCTAGTTGAGACCCAGTACTTC
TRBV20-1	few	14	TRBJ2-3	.	CSAVSGKSTDTQYF	TGCAGTGCGGTGAGCGGCAAAAGCACAGATACGCAGTATTTT
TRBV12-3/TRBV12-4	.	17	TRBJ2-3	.	CASRQFGTGFGTDTQYF	TGTGCCAGCAGGCAATTCGGCACAGGGTTCGGCACAGATACGCAGTATTTT
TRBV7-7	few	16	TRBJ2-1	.	CASSPLGGRVGNEQFF	TGTGCCAGCAGCCCCCTAGGGGGGAGGGTCGGTAATGAGCAGTTCTTC
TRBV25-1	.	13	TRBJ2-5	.	CASRNPGQETQYF	TGTGCCAGCCGTAACCCGGGGCAAGAGACCCAGTACTTC
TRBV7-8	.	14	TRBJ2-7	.	CASSPGGVSYEQYF	TGTGCCAGCAGCCCGGGTGGTGTCTCCTACGAGCAGTACTTC
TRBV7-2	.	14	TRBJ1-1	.	CASRQTPLNTEAFF	TGTGCCAGCAGACAAACACCTTTGAACACTGAAGCTTTCTTT
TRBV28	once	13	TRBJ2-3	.	CASSGQSTDTQYF	TGTGCCAGCAGTGGACAGTCCACAGATACGCAGTATTTT
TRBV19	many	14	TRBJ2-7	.	CASSNGGADYEQYF	TGTGCCAGTAGTAACGGCGGGGCCGACTACGAGCAGTACTTC
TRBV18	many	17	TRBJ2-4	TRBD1	CASSPPGAQQGKNIQYF	TGTGCCAGCTCACCACCGGGGGCACAACAGGGGAAAAACATTCAGTACTTC
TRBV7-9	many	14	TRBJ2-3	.	CASSFPGSTDTQYF	TGTGCCAGCAGCTTCCCTGGGAGCACAGATACGCAGTATTTT
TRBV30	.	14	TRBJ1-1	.	CAWSMAGGNTEAFF	TGTGCCTGGAGTATGGCGGGCGGGAACACTGAAGCTTTCTTT
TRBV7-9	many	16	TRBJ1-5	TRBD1	CASSLDGTGGNQPQHF	TGTGCCAGCAGCTTAGACGGGACAGGGGGAAATCAGCCCCAGCATTTT
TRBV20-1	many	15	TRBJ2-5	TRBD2	CSASRASGSLKTQYF	TGCAGTGCTAGTAGGGCTAGCGGGAGCTTAAAGACCCAGTACTTC
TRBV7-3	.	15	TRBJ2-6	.	CASSLGGSGANVLTF	TGTGCCAGCAGCTTAGGGGGGTCTGGGGCCAACGTCCTGACTTTC
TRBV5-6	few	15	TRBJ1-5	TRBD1	CASSQGQGKEQPQHF	TGTGCCAGCAGCCAAGGACAGGGGAAAGAACAGCCCCAGCATTTT
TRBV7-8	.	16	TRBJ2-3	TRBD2	CASSLNGLASTDTQYF	TGTGCCAGCAGCCTAAATGGACTAGCGAGCACAGATACGCAGTATTTT
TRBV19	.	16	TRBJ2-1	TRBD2	CASSIRGGRGLREQFF	TGTGCCAGTAGTATAAGGGGCGGGAGAGGCCTCCGTGAGCAGTTCTTC
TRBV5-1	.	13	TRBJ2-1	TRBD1	CASSRTGSDEQFF	TGCGCCAGCAGCAGGACAGGGTCGGATGAGCAGTTCTTC
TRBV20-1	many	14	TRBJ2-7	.	CSARDPGGIYEQYF	TGCAGTGCTAGAGATCCGGGGGGCATCTACGAGCAGTACTTC
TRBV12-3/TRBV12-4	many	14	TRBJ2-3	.	CASSFSQGKDTQYF	TGTGCCAGCAGTTTTTCTCAGGGGAAAGATACGCAGTATTTT
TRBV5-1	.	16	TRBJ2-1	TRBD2	CASRASPGLAENEQFF	TGCGCCAGCAGAGCGAGCCCGGGACTAGCGGAGAATGAGCAGTTCTTC
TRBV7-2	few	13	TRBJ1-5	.	CASRTYSNQPQHF	TGTGCCAGCAGAACATATAGCAATCAGCCCCAGCATTTT
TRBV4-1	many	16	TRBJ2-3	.	CASSQENRYSVDTQYF	TGCGCCAGCAGCCAAGAGAATAGGTATTCGGTAGATACGCAGTATTTT
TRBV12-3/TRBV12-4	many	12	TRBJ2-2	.	CASSPISGELFF	TGTGCCAGCAGTCCCATAAGCGGGGAGCTGTTTTTT
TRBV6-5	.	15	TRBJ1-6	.	CASSYAGRNNSPLHF	TGTGCCAGCAGTTATGCGGGCAGGAATAATTCACCCCTCCACTTT
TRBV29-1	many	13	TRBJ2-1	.	CSVEGPAGNEQFF	TGCAGCGTTGAAGGTCCAGCCGGCAATGAGCAGTTCTTC
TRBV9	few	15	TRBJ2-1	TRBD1	CASSVAWTGDNEQFF	TGTGCCAGCAGCGTAGCATGGACAGGGGACAATGAGCAGTTCTTC
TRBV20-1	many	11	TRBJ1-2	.	CSASDLTSYTF	TGCAGTGCTAGCGATCTAACGAGCTACACCTTC
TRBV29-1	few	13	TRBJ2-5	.	CSAVRRSQETQYF	TGCAGCGCGGTGAGGCGTTCCCAAGAGACCCAGTACTTC
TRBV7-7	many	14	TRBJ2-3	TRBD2	CASSPGLAGDTQYF	TGTGCCAGCAGCCCGGGACTAGCGGGAGATACGCAGTATTTT
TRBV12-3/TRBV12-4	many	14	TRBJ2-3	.	CASSLSGGTDTQYF	TGTGCCAGCAGTTTATCAGGGGGCACAGATACGCAGTATTTT
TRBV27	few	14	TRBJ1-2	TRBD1	CASSLSGQAYGYTF	TGTGCCAGCAGTTTATCGGGACAGGCTTATGGCTACACCTTC
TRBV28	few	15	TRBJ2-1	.	CASRWDTGSYNEQFF	TGTGCCAGCAGGTGGGACACCGGCTCCTACAATGAGCAGTTCTTC
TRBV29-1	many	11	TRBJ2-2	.	CSADYTGELFF	TGCAGCGCGGATTACACCGGGGAGCTGTTTTTT
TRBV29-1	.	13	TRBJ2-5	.	CSVAVRQQETQYF	TGCAGCGTGGCTGTAAGGCAGCAAGAGACCCAGTACTTC
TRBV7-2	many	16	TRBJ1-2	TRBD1	CASSFHSQGGNYGYTF	TGTGCCAGCAGCTTCCATAGTCAGGGGGGGAACTATGGCTACACCTTC
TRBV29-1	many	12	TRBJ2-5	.	CSVSRESETQYF	TGCAGCGTATCTCGGGAGTCAGAGACCCAGTACTTC
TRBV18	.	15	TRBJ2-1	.	CASSPRQNSYNEQFF	TGTGCCAGCTCACCACGGCAGAACTCCTACAATGAGCAGTTCTTC
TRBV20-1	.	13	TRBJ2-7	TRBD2	CSASRQRGREQYF	TGCAGTGCTAGCCGTCAGCGGGGACGCGAGCAGTACTTC
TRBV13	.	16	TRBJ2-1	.	CASRELGSGPYNEQFF	TGTGCCAGCAGGGAACTAGGAAGCGGGCCTTACAATGAGCAGTTCTTC
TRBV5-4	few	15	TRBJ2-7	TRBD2	CASSGGLAGVQEQYF	TGTGCCAGCAGCGGCGGACTAGCGGGAGTTCAGGAGCAGTACTTC